Following are 26 T cell receptor beta chains from one sample sequenced in a study of blood T cell repertoires in COVID-19. Data came from immunoSEQ multiplex PCR; TCRdb stores just in-frame clones and leaves some out. The sample gives more than 95,000 clones, over 65% of which show up once; approximately 12% is in the top ten. Input material: peripheral blood. All receptors derive from a human donor in a cohort sampled during active COVID-19.

V usage is TRBV30 and J usage is TRBJ1-5; TRBD1 might be the D (5 bases). This CDR3 comprises 13 residues. Trimming removed 1 base at V and 7 bases at J, with 11 bases between. From germline, CDR1 is GTSNPN and CDR2 SVGIG (reference sequence). CDR3 DNA: TGTGCCTGGAGTGCAGGGTATCGGCAGCCCCAGCATTTT. Protein: CAWSAGYRQPQHF. The full variable domain, its missing parts supplied by reference TRBV30 and TRBJ1-5, is SQTIHQWPATLVQPVGSPLSLECTVEGTSNPNLYWYRQAAGRGLQLLFYSVGIGQISSEVPQNLSASRPQDRQFILSSKKLLLSDSGFYLCAWSAGYRQPQHFGDGTRLSIL.

V and J are TRBV27 and TRBJ1-5, with 12 bases fitting TRBD1. Germline V CDR1 and CDR2: MNHEY, SMNVEV (reference sequence). With 6 bases clipped from V and 6 bases from J, the junction kept 12 bases outside the gene matches. CDR3 size: 17 residues. CDR3 region: CASRKQGGTGGGQPQHF. The DNA for the CDR3 is TGTGCCAGCAGAAAACAAGGGGGGACAGGGGGCGGTCAGCCCCAGCATTTT.

The chain is built from TRBV7-9 and TRBJ1-1, with TRBD1 identical over 7 bases. V dropped 5 bases and J dropped 11; count of bases not matched to a gene: 23. Germline CDR1 SEHNR, CDR2 FQNEAQ (reference sequence). This CDR3 region has 17 residues. This CDR3 is CASSPGGGQDVAVGAFF. CDR3 DNA sequence: TGTGCCAGCAGCCCCGGCGGAGGACAGGATGTTGCGGTTGGGGCTTTCTTT.

The chain carries TRBV5-1 and TRBJ2-7; 10 bases map to TRBD2. The length of the CDR3 is 15 residues. The V gene's germline CDR1 is SGHRS and CDR2 YFSETQ. Trimming took 4 bases from V and 1 from J; bases not matched to a gene: 5. This chain's CDR3 is CASSPRTSGSYEQYF. DNA of the CDR3: TGCGCCAGCAGCCCCCGGACTAGCGGTTCCTACGAGCAGTACTTC.

The genes are TRBV10-3 and TRBJ1-2; 10 nucleotides agree with TRBD1. Germline-derived CDR1 and CDR2 are ENHRY and SYGVKD. Trimming at V came to 4 bases and at J to 4 bases, leaving 6 bases not matched to a gene. This CDR3 spans 15 amino acids. CDR3 nucleotides: TGTGCCATCAGTGCAAAGGGACAGGGGACCTATGGCTACACCTTC. It is translated as CAISAKGQGTYGYTF.

The V gene is TRBV2, the J gene TRBJ2-1; the match to TRBD1 covers 7 bases. J lost 6 bases, V lost 7 bases, and 12 bases had no gene match. The CDR3 runs to 15 residues. Germline CDR1 SNHLY, CDR2 FYNNEI. CDR3 residues: CASKATGISLNEQFF. In nucleotides, the CDR3 is TGTGCCAGCAAAGCGACAGGGATCAGTCTCAATGAGCAGTTCTTC.

The V gene is TRBV18, the J gene TRBJ2-1; no reliable D call. The CDR3 is 12 amino acids. V lost 4 bases to trimming and J lost 8 bases, with 9 bases between them. The germline gives CDR1 KGHSH, CDR2 LQKENI. The CDR3 nucleotides are TGTGCCAGCTCACGAAACCAGGATGAGCAGTTCTTC. Translated: CASSRNQDEQFF. Filled out from reference TRBV18 and TRBJ2-1, the complete variable domain reads NAGVMQNPRHLVRRRGQEARLRCSPMKGHSHVYWYRQLPEEGLKFMVYLQKENIIDESGMPKERFSAEFPKEGPSILRIQQVVRGDSAAYFCASSRNQDEQFFGPGTRLTVL.

The CDR3: CATESGQRINTDTQYF. The CDR3 nucleotides are TGTGCCACCGAATCGGGACAGAGGATTAACACAGATACGCAGTATTTT. This chain links TRBV10-3 with TRBJ2-3, with 7 bases fitting TRBD1. Germline V gene data show CDR1 as ENHRY and CDR2 as SYGVKD. The J segment lost 2 bases and the V segment lost 10 bases, leaving 15 bases of the junction unmatched. The length of the CDR3 is 16 residues.

The chain uses TRBV30 and TRBJ1-3, with 7 bases aligning to TRBD1. J gave up 4 bases and V 3 bases, and 6 bases lay outside the gene matches. The CDR3 is made up of 14 amino acids. CDR1 and CDR2 (germline): GTSNPN, SVGIG (reference sequence). The CDR3 protein is CAWRIQGTGNTIYF. As DNA, the CDR3 is TGTGCCTGGAGAATACAGGGGACGGGAAACACCATATATTTT.

The chain is built from TRBV18 and TRBJ1-6, with 7 bases fitting TRBD1. The V gene's germline CDR1 is KGHSH and CDR2 LQKENI. V lost 3 bases and J lost 7; bases outside the gene matches: 6. This CDR3 spans 15 amino acids. The CDR3 DNA reads as TGTGCCAGCTCACCCCCGACAGGGAGGAATTCACCCCTCCACTTT. Translating it yields CASSPPTGRNSPLHF.

V gene TRBV9 combines with J gene TRBJ1-6; D may be TRBD1 (6 bases). The CDR3 covers 15 residues. Germline CDR1 SGDLS, CDR2 YYNGEE. V gave up 0 bases and J gave up 9 bases, with 13 bases separating them. The DNA of the CDR3 is TGTGCCAGCAGCGTAGTGGGGGCTCACGGTTCACCCCTCCACTTT. Translation: CASSVVGAHGSPLHF.

The chain is built from TRBV11-2 and TRBJ1-1; D is unresolved. The V and J ends lost 5 bases and 5 bases respectively, with 12 bases between them. This CDR3 is built from 13 residues. Germline CDR1 and CDR2: SGHAT and FQNNGV. CDR3 sequence reads: CASSPGRRTEAFF. CDR3 DNA: TGTGCCAGCAGCCCGGGTCGTCGGACTGAAGCTTTCTTT.

In its sample, this clone was seen once. V usage is TRBV29-1 and J usage is TRBJ1-1, with 9 positions matching TRBD1. CDR1 SQVTM and CDR2 ANQGSEA come from the germline V gene. V shed 4 bases and J 4 bases; nucleotides not matched to a gene: 4. The CDR3 has 13 residues. The CDR3 spells CSVAGQGPTEAFF. Here the CDR3 DNA reads TGCAGCGTTGCGGGACAGGGACCCACTGAAGCTTTCTTT.

This clone appeared a few times. The chain employs TRBV19 and TRBJ1-5, with TRBD1 matching over 10 bases. V was pared by 3 bases and J by 6 bases, with 11 bases of the junction left unmatched. Germline lookup yields CDR1 LNHDA and CDR2 SQIVND (reference sequence). CDR3 length equals 17 residues. The CDR3 coding sequence is TGTGCCAGTAGTATCGGAACGGGACAGGGGTACGGTCAGCCCCAGCATTTT. Translating it yields CASSIGTGQGYGQPQHF.

The chain uses TRBV29-1 and TRBJ2-7; 9 bases fit TRBD1. V lost 7 bases, J lost 6 bases, and 10 bases stayed unmatched. Germline V gene lookup returns CDR1 SQVTM and CDR2 ANQGSEA. This CDR3 comprises 13 residues. The CDR3 is CSAAQGQGREQYF. DNA of the CDR3: TGCAGCGCCGCTCAGGGACAGGGCCGCGAGCAGTACTTC.

The chain couples TRBV25-1 to TRBJ2-4, with D perhaps matching TRBD2 (7 bases). The CDR3 extends over 15 amino acids. Trimming removed 4 bases at V and 1 base at J, with 11 bases between. The germline V gene has CDR1 MGHDK and CDR2 SYGVNS. CDR3 DNA: TGTGCCAGCAGTGGAGGGGGGGAGGCCAAAAACATTCAGTACTTC. This gives the protein CASSGGGEAKNIQYF.

This clone was recorded once. The genes are TRBV7-9 and TRBJ2-4, with 7 bases identical to TRBD2. The V and J ends lost 5 bases and 2 bases, in that order; junction bases with no gene match: 3. The CDR3 runs to 14 residues. The germline V gene encodes CDR1 SEHNR and CDR2 FQNEAQ (reference sequence). The CDR3 coding sequence is TGTGCCAGCAGCGAACTAGCGCCCAAAAACATTCAGTACTTC. This codes for CASSELAPKNIQYF. The full variable domain, completed using reference TRBV7-9 and TRBJ2-4, is DTGVSQNPRHKITKRGQNVTFRCDPISEHNRLYWYRQTLGQGPEFLTYFQNEAQLEKSRLLSDRFSAERPKGSFSTLEIQRTEQGDSAMYLCASSELAPKNIQYFGAGTRLSVL.

This clone was found a few times. This sequence joins TRBV3-1 (or the pseudogene TRBV3-2) and TRBJ1-2; TRBD1 matches 7 bases. This CDR3 spans 16 amino acids. V dropped 0 bases and J dropped 0; count of bases not matched to a gene: 4. Germline CDR1 and CDR2: LGHDT and YNNKEL (reference sequence). CDR3 amino acids: CASSQELTGTNYGYTF. In DNA, the CDR3 is TGTGCCAGCAGCCAAGAGTTGACAGGGACTAACTATGGCTACACCTTC.

The chain employs TRBV19 and TRBJ1-2; 11 nucleotides line up with TRBD1. Unmatched junction bases numbered 8, after V lost 4 bases and J lost 4 bases. This CDR3 spans 16 amino acids. Germline CDR1 LNHDA, CDR2 SQIVND (reference sequence). As DNA, the CDR3 is TGTGCCAGTAGTACACCCGGGACAGGGGGAGGCTATGGCTACACCTTC. Residues: CASSTPGTGGGYGYTF. Looking up the rest from reference TRBV19 and TRBJ1-2 gives the full variable domain: DGGITQSPKYLFRKEGQNVTLSCEQNLNHDAMYWYRQDPGQGLRLIYYSQIVNDFQKGDIAEGYSVSREKKESFPLTVTSAQKNPTAFYLCASSTPGTGGGYGYTFGSGTRLTVV.

This chain uses TRBV5-6 with TRBJ1-1; 7 bases match TRBD1. The CDR3 length is 15 residues. The V segment lost 4 bases and the J segment 1 base; nucleotides outside the gene matches: 7. The germline CDR1 and CDR2 sequences are SGHDT and YYEEEE. CDR3 coding DNA: TGTGCCAGCAGCAGGGGGCCCGGCCGGAACACTGAAGCTTTCTTT. Translated, it gives CASSRGPGRNTEAFF.

This rearrangement joins TRBV5-6 to TRBJ2-2, with D perhaps matching TRBD2 (5 bases). This CDR3 has 13 amino acids. Trimming took off 2 bases at V and 7 bases at J, with 9 bases between the two ends. The germline gives CDR1 SGHDT, CDR2 YYEEEE. The chain's CDR3 is CASSLAGVGELFF. The CDR3 DNA follows: TGTGCCAGCAGCTTAGCCGGGGTCGGGGAGCTGTTTTTT. The full variable domain, completed using reference TRBV5-6 and TRBJ2-2, is DAGVTQSPTHLIKTRGQQVTLRCSPKSGHDTVSWYQQALGQGPQFIFQYYEEEERQRGNFPDRFSGHQFPNYSSELNVNALLLGDSALYLCASSLAGVGELFFGEGSRLTVL.

V usage is TRBV27 and J usage is TRBJ1-2; D uncertain. Germline-derived CDR1 and CDR2 are MNHEY and SMNVEV (reference sequence). V lost 4 bases to trimming and J lost 4 bases, with 10 bases between them. CDR3 length equals 13 residues. The CDR3 loop reads CASSSTSSYGYTF. The CDR3, as DNA: TGTGCCAGCAGTTCGACAAGCTCCTATGGCTACACCTTC.

The chain employs TRBV11-2 and TRBJ2-7, with TRBD2 identical over 10 bases. Trimming removed 2 bases from V and 4 bases from J; junction bases left unmatched: 2. This CDR3 spans 14 amino acids. Germline-derived CDR1 and CDR2 are SGHAT and FQNNGV. The CDR3 spells CASSLRTSGYEQYF. DNA of the CDR3: TGTGCCAGCAGCTTAAGGACTAGCGGATACGAGCAGTACTTC.

The rearrangement joins TRBV15 to TRBJ2-3, with 8 bases identical to TRBD2. Germline CDR1 is LNHNV and CDR2 is YYDKDF (reference sequence). This CDR3 region has 16 residues. Trimming removed 0 bases from V and 6 bases from J; junction bases left unmatched: 8. The CDR3 DNA sequence: TGTGCCACCAGCAGAGATATGACGGGAGGGGGGGATACGCAGTATTTT. It translates to CATSRDMTGGGDTQYF.

This clone has a single count. This chain uses TRBV3-1 (or the pseudogene TRBV3-2) with TRBJ1-2; tentatively, D is TRBD1 (5 bases). The germline V and J ends were trimmed by 7 bases and 4 bases, with 13 bases remaining between them. From germline, CDR1 is LGHDT and CDR2 YNNKEL (reference sequence). The length of the CDR3 is 13 residues. The CDR3: CASMNRPGYGYTF. The CDR3 DNA follows: TGTGCCAGCATGAACAGGCCCGGCTATGGCTACACCTTC.

The rearrangement links TRBV2 to TRBJ1-4; D is ambiguous. Germline-derived CDR1 and CDR2 are SNHLY and FYNNEI. V lost 4 bases, J lost 7 bases, and 13 bases lay in between. This CDR3 is 14 amino acids long. CDR3 bases: TGTGCCAGCAGTGTAGAGCAGCGTCCTGAAAAACTGTTTTTT. Its protein is CASSVEQRPEKLFF.